The clone carrying this T cell receptor (beta chain) occurred once. This record belongs to a study of T cell responses to AZD1222 COVID-19 vaccine. The data were produced by immunoSEQ multiplex PCR, yet TCRdb's version contains in-frame clones alone and is incomplete. Of 150,000 to 200,000 clones in the sample, about 86% are singletons; the top ten hold roughly 11%. This receptor was obtained from an adult who received the AZD1222 COVID-19 vaccine. The sample here was peripheral blood, taken 28 days after the second AZD1222 dose.

The CDR3 here is CASIPETEAFF. CDR3 bases: TGTGCCAGCATTCCGGAAACTGAAGCTTTCTTT. The chain carries TRBV12-3 or TRBV12-4 and TRBJ1-1; no definite D call. The CDR3 has 11 amino acids. Trimming left V 7 bases short and J 5 bases short, with 8 bases between.